A single sample is the source of the 18 T cell receptor beta chains below, sequenced in a study of OX40 agonist ivuxolimab in advanced cancers. Library preparation was by the immunoSEQ multiplex PCR assay. TCRdb stores this immuneACCESS table with in-frame sequences only. Part of the clones is absent; in the studies checked, under half of the shortfall reflects unresolved V genes, and no reason is known for the rest. This sample holds tens of thousands of clones; approximately 90% were observed only once. Roughly 0.56% of the sample rests with the top ten. Specimen: CD4+ or CD8+ T cells sorted from blood, collected in a trial of the OX40 agonist ivuxolimab. All receptors come from an adult with an advanced solid tumor such as melanoma, head and neck, liver or kidney cancer.

The gene calls are TRBV7-9 and TRBJ1-5; D is unclear. Trimming removed 3 bases from V and 0 bases from J, with 21 bases in between. This CDR3 comprises 19 residues. CDR1 is SEHNR and CDR2 is FQNEAQ in the germline V gene (reference sequence). CDR3 bases: TGTGCCAGCAGCTTCGCTCTGACACCGGGTCTTAATAGCAATCAGCCCCAGCATTTT. Translation: CASSFALTPGLNSNQPQHF.

CDR3 amino acids: CASSLGGQGVTGELFF. The CDR3 nucleotides are TGTGCCAGCAGCTTAGGAGGACAGGGGGTCACCGGGGAGCTGTTTTTT. V gene TRBV13 combines with J gene TRBJ2-2, with TRBD1 matching over 10 bases. Looked up from germline, CDR1 is PRHDT and CDR2 is FYEKMQ (reference sequence). V was pared by 0 bases and J by 4 bases, with 2 bases of the junction left unmatched. CDR3 size: 16 residues.

This clone was recorded a few times. The gene calls are TRBV28 and TRBJ2-1; 9 positions match TRBD2. CDR3 length: 15 residues. The J segment lost 8 bases and the V segment lost 2 bases, leaving 7 bases of the junction unmatched. The V gene's germline CDR1 is MDHEN and CDR2 SYDVKM. Here the CDR3 DNA reads TGTGCCAGCAGTTTAGCGGGAGGGCGGGTCGATGAGCAGTTCTTC. Translated: CASSLAGGRVDEQFF.

The gene calls are TRBV28 and TRBJ2-3, with unresolved D. In germline, CDR1 is MDHEN, CDR2 SYDVKM. The CDR3 sequence is 12 residues long. V lost 5 bases to trimming and J lost 2 bases, with 5 bases between them. In DNA, the CDR3 is TGTGCCAGCAGTCCCTACACAGATACGCAGTATTTT. It translates to CASSPYTDTQYF.

This chain uses TRBV7-8 with TRBJ2-7; no reliable D call. This CDR3 contains 15 residues. From germline, CDR1 is SGHVS and CDR2 FQNEAQ. The ends were cut back, 2 bases at V and 3 bases at J, with 14 bases in the middle. CDR3: CASSLSRLVGYEQYF. CDR3 DNA: TGTGCCAGCAGCTTATCGCGGCTAGTAGGCTACGAGCAGTACTTC.

Only a few counts were recorded for this clone. This rearrangement joins TRBV2 to TRBJ2-5; 8 bases are a match to TRBD1. V shed 6 bases, J shed 1 base, and the junction held 7 bases outside the gene matches. Per the germline V gene, CDR1 is SNHLY and CDR2 is FYNNEI. CDR3 length: 15 amino acids. The CDR3 DNA is TGTGCCAGCAGAGGGACAGGAATTCTCCAAGAGACCCAGTACTTC. Translated: CASRGTGILQETQYF.

The V and J genes are TRBV7-8 and TRBJ2-2; possibly TRBD1 or TRBD2 for D (6 bases each). Deletions cut 11 bases from V and 1 base from J, with 17 bases between. The CDR3 consists of 15 residues. CDR1 and CDR2 (germline): SGHVS, FQNEAQ. CDR3 loop: CAGHRGDVNTGELFF. The CDR3 nucleotides are TGTGCCGGTCATAGGGGGGATGTGAACACCGGGGAGCTGTTTTTT.

V usage is TRBV10-3 and J usage is TRBJ2-1; 12 bases map to TRBD2. From germline, CDR1 is ENHRY and CDR2 SYGVKD. CDR3 length: 18 residues. J was trimmed by 5 bases and V by 1 base; bases with no gene match: 9. The CDR3 nucleotides read TGTGCCATCAGTGAGTATCCGGGACTAGCGGGCCAAAACAATGAGCAGTTCTTC. Residues: CAISEYPGLAGQNNEQFF.

The gene calls are TRBV19 and TRBJ2-3, with TRBD1 identical over 7 bases. The CDR3 loop spans 16 amino acids. Germline trimming cut 4 bases from V and 2 bases from J; bases unmatched to any gene: 9. Germline-derived CDR1 and CDR2 are LNHDA and SQIVND (reference sequence). CDR3 amino acids: CASSRVDRATTDTQYF. The CDR3 region has the DNA TGTGCCAGTAGTAGAGTAGACAGGGCCACCACAGATACGCAGTATTTT.

The CDR3 nucleotides are TGTGCCAGCAGCTTTGGACAGCAAGAGACCCAGTACTTC. Amino acid sequence: CASSFGQQETQYF. This chain connects TRBV5-4 to TRBJ2-5; the D gene is possibly TRBD1 (6 bases). CDR1 and CDR2 from the germline V gene are SGHNT and YYREEE (reference sequence). V was cut by 2 bases and J by 2 bases, with 7 bases left in between. The CDR3 contains 13 residues.

This chain uses TRBV9 with TRBJ2-3; the D gene is possibly TRBD2 (6 bases). Trimming took off 4 bases at V and 0 bases at J, with 12 bases between the two ends. CDR3 length equals 15 residues. Germline lookup yields CDR1 SGDLS and CDR2 YYNGEE. CDR3 in DNA: TGTGCCAGCAGCTTTACCGGGACTAGCACAGATACGCAGTATTTT. It is translated as CASSFTGTSTDTQYF.

The rearrangement links TRBV6-1 to TRBJ1-2; a possible D gene is TRBD1 (5 bases). Germline CDR1 and CDR2: MNHNS and SASEGT. The CDR3 runs to 12 residues. Trimming shortened V by 8 bases and J by 4 bases, and 11 bases separated the two germline ends. Here the CDR3 DNA reads TGTGCCAGCTCCCAGGGCCCCTATGGCTACACCTTC. Amino acid sequence: CASSQGPYGYTF.

This chain joins TRBV7-3 and TRBJ2-5; no clear D gene. V was pared by 6 bases and J by 5 bases, with 13 bases between. This CDR3 has 13 amino acids. From germline, CDR1 is SGHTA and CDR2 FQGTGA. The CDR3 sequence is CASSWVFGETQYF. The DNA of the CDR3 is TGTGCCAGCAGTTGGGTTTTTGGGGAGACCCAGTACTTC.

The chain employs TRBV7-2 and TRBJ2-5; D uncertain. Trimming took 10 bases from V and 7 from J, leaving 22 bases between them. The V gene's germline CDR1 is SGHTA and CDR2 FQGNSA. This CDR3 comprises 14 residues. The CDR3: CATRAASMLGTQYF. As DNA, the CDR3 is TGTGCCACAAGGGCGGCCTCTATGCTAGGGACCCAGTACTTC. The complete variable domain, with remaining parts taken from reference TRBV7-2 and TRBJ2-5, reads GAGVSQSPSNKVTEKGKDVELRCDPISGHTALYWYRQSLGQGLEFLIYFQGNSAPDKSGLPSDRFSAERTGGSVSTLTIQRTQQEDSAVYLCATRAASMLGTQYFGPGTRLLVL.

This chain joins TRBV5-1 and TRBJ2-7; 8 nucleotides align to TRBD2. The junction had 8 bases not matched to a gene; V was cut back by 0 bases and J by 6 bases. In germline, CDR1 is SGHRS, CDR2 YFSETQ. CDR3 length equals 15 residues. CDR3 nucleotide sequence: TGCGCCAGCAGCTTGGTACCGGGAGGGCCGGGCGAGCAGTACTTC. Translating gives CASSLVPGGPGEQYF.

V is TRBV30 and J is TRBJ2-3; D is uncertain. Germline loops: CDR1 GTSNPN, CDR2 SVGIG (reference sequence). Trimming removed 3 bases at V and 5 bases at J, with 12 bases between. CDR3 length equals 13 residues. CDR3 nucleotide sequence: TGTGCCTGGAGACCCACTTGGATAGATACGCAGTATTTT. As protein: CAWRPTWIDTQYF.

This clone was recorded a few times. The chain recombines TRBV11-3 with TRBJ2-5; D is perhaps TRBD2 (6 bases). Germline assignment: CDR1 SGHNT and CDR2 YENEEA. CDR3 size: 18 residues. Trimming removed 5 bases at V and 5 bases at J, with 27 bases between. The CDR3 protein is CASSPRGGAGYRRETQYF. CDR3 sequence (DNA): TGTGCCAGCAGCCCCCGGGGCGGGGCAGGGTATCGGCGGGAGACCCAGTACTTC.

The chain joins TRBV15 to TRBJ1-1; D may be TRBD1 (5 bases). Trimming stripped 0 bases from V and 7 bases from J, with 15 bases between. From germline, CDR1 is LNHNV and CDR2 YYDKDF (reference sequence). The CDR3 loop spans 15 amino acids. This CDR3 reads CATSREGRGRGEAFF. The CDR3 DNA sequence: TGTGCCACCAGCAGAGAGGGGCGAGGGCGAGGTGAAGCTTTCTTT.